The 29 T cell receptor beta chains below all came from one sample that was sequenced in a study of CD8 T cells in Susac syndrome. RNA amounts of roughly 0.45 to 1 ug underwent reverse transcription with random hexamers. Using its own MiXCR run on the immunoSEQ multiplex PCR reads, TCRdb lists one record per CDR3 protein. The repertoire consists of approximately 170,000 distinct CDR3 sequences, with around 90% occurring once and the leading ten covering 0.065% to 0.085%. The sample comprised CD4+ T cells from PBMCs. Receptor source: a human donor in good health.

The rearrangement uses TRBV10-1 and TRBJ2-7, with 8 bases that match TRBD1. The length of the CDR3 is 15 residues. Looked up from germline, CDR1 is WNHNN and CDR2 is SYGVQD (reference sequence). V lost 0 bases and J lost 0; bases outside the gene matches: 1. CDR3 protein: CASSESGTGSYEQYF. CDR3 bases: TGCGCCAGCAGTGAGTCCGGGACAGGCTCCTACGAGCAGTACTTC.

This clonotype has only one observation. The chain couples TRBV28 to TRBJ2-7; 7 bases are a match to TRBD1. Germline trimming cut 6 bases from V and 7 bases from J; bases unmatched to any gene: 15. CDR1 is MDHEN and CDR2 is SYDVKM in the germline V gene. CDR3 size: 15 residues. The CDR3 region is CASSSGQLLLGEQYF. The CDR3, as DNA: TGTGCCAGCAGCTCGGGACAGCTGTTGTTGGGGGAGCAGTACTTC.

This rearrangement joins TRBV5-1 to TRBJ1-4; D unresolved. Between the trimmed V and J ends, which lost 2 bases and 0 bases, there was a span of 8 bases. CDR1 SGHRS and CDR2 YFSETQ come from the germline V gene. The CDR3 is 15 amino acids. DNA for the CDR3: TGCGCCAGCAGCTTTGGCAGTTCAACTAATGAAAAACTGTTTTTT. It specifies CASSFGSSTNEKLFF. Filled out from reference TRBV5-1 and TRBJ1-4, the complete variable domain reads KAGVTQTPRYLIKTRGQQVTLSCSPISGHRSVSWYQQTPGQGLQFLFEYFSETQRNKGNFPGRFSGRQFSNSRSEMNVSTLELGDSALYLCASSFGSSTNEKLFFGSGTQLSVL.

The V call is TRBV30, the J call TRBJ2-3; D uncertain. Germline CDR1 and CDR2: GTSNPN and SVGIG (reference sequence). Trimming left V 2 bases short and J 4 bases short, with 10 bases between. This CDR3 has 13 residues. The CDR3 region has the DNA TGTGCCTGGAGTTTGCGGACCGCAGATACGCAGTATTTT. Protein: CAWSLRTADTQYF.

This chain connects TRBV2 to TRBJ2-1, with TRBD2 as a possible D gene (7 bases). In germline, CDR1 is SNHLY, CDR2 FYNNEI. V lost 3 bases, J lost 6 bases, and 15 bases lay in between. The CDR3 length is 15 residues. CDR3 nucleotides: TGTGCCAGCAGTGATGGGGGGGCGGGGGTCAATGAGCAGTTCTTC. The encoded protein is CASSDGGAGVNEQFF.

Only one count was recorded for this clonotype. The chain joins TRBV19 to TRBJ2-6; weak D call: TRBD1 (5 bases). Germline V gene data show CDR1 as LNHDA and CDR2 as SQIVND (reference sequence). The CDR3 runs to 16 residues. V lost 5 bases and J 2 bases, leaving 13 bases between the germline ends. The CDR3 protein is CASSPPGNPGANVLTF. The CDR3 nucleotides are TGTGCCAGTAGTCCTCCAGGGAACCCTGGGGCCAACGTCCTGACTTTC.

This clonotype was recorded only once. This sequence joins TRBV29-1 and TRBJ2-2, with 7 nucleotides matching TRBD1. The CDR3 covers 14 residues. The germline CDR1 and CDR2 sequences are SQVTM and ANQGSEA. V trimming: 5 bases; J trimming: 4 bases; junction bases outside the gene matches: 7. The CDR3 protein is CSVSGTDLTGELFF. CDR3 sequence (DNA): TGCAGCGTTTCCGGGACAGACCTCACCGGGGAGCTGTTTTTT.

The V gene is TRBV2, the J gene TRBJ2-3; D is uncertain. Looked up from germline, CDR1 is SNHLY and CDR2 is FYNNEI. The CDR3 totals 12 residues. The V end lost 4 bases, the J end lost 13 bases, and 15 bases lay between the germline ends. In DNA form, the CDR3 reads TGTGCCAGCAGTGGCGGCTTCTCAGTGGAGTATTTT. This codes for CASSGGFSVEYF.

V is TRBV11-3 and J is TRBJ1-1; maybe TRBD1 (5 bases). The germline CDR1 and CDR2 sequences are SGHNT and YENEEA. The V and J ends lost 6 bases and 4 bases respectively, with 9 bases between them. There are 12 residues in the CDR3. CDR3 bases: TGTGCCAGCAGAGGGGTTGGCACTGAAGCTTTCTTT. As protein: CASRGVGTEAFF.

The chain employs TRBV7-9 and TRBJ1-5; 9 bases are a match to TRBD1. V shed 5 bases and J 5 bases; nucleotides not matched to a gene: 7. This CDR3 is built from 15 residues. In germline, CDR1 is SEHNR, CDR2 FQNEAQ (reference sequence). The CDR3: CASSKDRGGHQPQHF. As DNA, the CDR3 is TGTGCCAGCAGCAAGGACAGGGGAGGTCATCAGCCCCAGCATTTT.

This clonotype has more than one count but fewer than ten. This sequence joins TRBV14 and TRBJ2-7; either TRBD1 or TRBD2 may fit D (5 bases each). Trimming stripped 4 bases from V and 5 bases from J, with 15 bases between. The CDR3 is 14 residues long. Germline CDR1 is SGHDN and CDR2 is FVKESK. The CDR3 DNA reads TGTGCCAGCAGCCCGGGACGGAATCGGAACGAGCAGTACTTC. Translating it yields CASSPGRNRNEQYF.

This clonotype was counted once. The rearrangement joins TRBV2 to TRBJ2-5; TRBD1 agrees at 7 bases. The V segment lost 9 bases and the J segment 1 base; nucleotides outside the gene matches: 11. The germline CDR1 and CDR2 sequences are SNHLY and FYNNEI. The CDR3 length is 15 residues. CDR3 bases: TGTGCCAGGAACCTGAACAGACAGGGCCAAGAGACCCAGTACTTC. Translation gives CARNLNRQGQETQYF.

This chain connects TRBV7-9 to TRBJ1-4, with 8 bases lining up with TRBD1. The CDR3 contains 14 residues. The germline gives CDR1 SEHNR, CDR2 FQNEAQ (reference sequence). V lost 5 bases to trimming and J lost 8 bases; unmatched junction nucleotides: 7. The CDR3 sequence: CASSPDRDDEKLFF. DNA of the CDR3: TGTGCCAGCAGCCCGGACAGGGACGACGAAAAACTGTTTTTT.

J is TRBJ2-7 and V is TRBV9; possible D gene TRBD1, 6 bases. CDR1 and CDR2 (germline): SGDLS, YYNGEE. The CDR3 runs 13 residues. Between the trimmed V and J ends, which lost 3 bases and 2 bases, there was a span of 9 bases. This CDR3 reads CASSGGPAYEQYF. The CDR3 bases are TGTGCCAGCAGCGGGGGGCCGGCCTACGAGCAGTACTTC.

The chain employs TRBV5-1 and TRBJ2-1; 10 bases are shared with TRBD1. With V trimmed by 3 bases and J by 7 bases, 1 base remained unmatched. The germline gives CDR1 SGHRS, CDR2 YFSETQ. CDR3 length: 13 amino acids. The CDR3 loop is CASSWGQGNEQFF. CDR3 nucleotide sequence: TGCGCCAGCAGCTGGGGACAGGGGAATGAGCAGTTCTTC.

This chain connects TRBV9 to TRBJ1-4; 7 bases fit TRBD1. Germline CDR1 and CDR2: SGDLS and YYNGEE. The CDR3 has 15 residues. Unmatched junction bases numbered 7, after V lost 4 bases and J lost 4 bases. CDR3 DNA sequence: TGTGCCAGCAGCATGTTACAGGGGATTAATGAAAAACTGTTTTTT. As protein: CASSMLQGINEKLFF. The complete variable domain, with remaining parts taken from reference TRBV9 and TRBJ1-4, reads DSGVTQTPKHLITATGQRVTLRCSPRSGDLSVYWYQQSLDQGLQFLIQYYNGEERAKGNILERFSAQQFPDLHSELNLSSLELGDSALYFCASSMLQGINEKLFFGSGTQLSVL.

V gene TRBV18 combines with J gene TRBJ2-2; 11 bases are a match to TRBD2. There are 21 residues in the CDR3. V trimming: 3 bases; J trimming: 6 bases; junction bases outside the gene matches: 21. The germline V gene encodes CDR1 KGHSH and CDR2 LQKENI. CDR3 nucleotides: TGTGCCAGCTCACCCAAATGGACAGGCGTTTCTAGCGGGAGGCCCGCCGGGGAGCTGTTTTTT. It specifies CASSPKWTGVSSGRPAGELFF.

The chain employs TRBV3-1 and TRBJ2-5; TRBD2 agrees at 9 bases. The germline CDR1 and CDR2 sequences are LGHDT and YNNKEL (reference sequence). The junction had 9 bases not matched to a gene; V was cut back by 0 bases and J by 4 bases. The CDR3 extends over 17 amino acids. The DNA for the CDR3 is TGTGCCAGCAGCCAAGATGTAGTAGCGGGGGTCTCAGAGACCCAGTACTTC. Translating gives CASSQDVVAGVSETQYF.

The V gene is TRBV10-3, the J gene TRBJ2-5, with 9 bases identical to TRBD1. Looked up from germline, CDR1 is ENHRY and CDR2 is SYGVKD. This CDR3 has 13 residues. J was trimmed by 5 bases and V by 6 bases; bases with no gene match: 4. In DNA, the CDR3 is TGTGCCATCAGGGGACAGGGAGATGAGACCCAGTACTTC. Translating it yields CAIRGQGDETQYF.

The rearrangement joins TRBV28 to TRBJ1-1, with 12 nucleotides matching TRBD1. The CDR3 is 19 residues long. Looked up from germline, CDR1 is MDHEN and CDR2 is SYDVKM. V dropped 5 bases and J dropped 3; count of bases not matched to a gene: 16. The CDR3 sequence is CASSLSLRDRGQVDTEAFF. CDR3 bases: TGTGCCAGCAGTCTCTCACTCCGGGACAGGGGGCAGGTCGACACTGAAGCTTTCTTT. Complete variable domain (other parts from reference TRBV28 and TRBJ1-1): DVKVTQSSRYLVKRTGEKVFLECVQDMDHENMFWYRQDPGLGLRLIYFSYDVKMKEKGDIPEGYSVSREKKERFSLILESASTNQTSMYLCASSLSLRDRGQVDTEAFFGQGTRLTVV.

The chain uses TRBV2 and TRBJ2-3; D gene uncertain. The length of the CDR3 is 11 residues. V was clipped by 7 bases and J by 10 bases, with 12 bases between them. The germline V gene has CDR1 SNHLY and CDR2 FYNNEI. The CDR3 loop reads CASIYSYPQYF. CDR3 sequence (DNA): TGTGCCAGCATTTATTCTTATCCGCAGTATTTT.

This clonotype was detected only once. The gene calls are TRBV20-1 and TRBJ1-2; D is possibly TRBD1 (6 bases). Trimming pared 0 bases from V and 2 bases from J, leaving 7 bases between. CDR3 length equals 13 residues. Looked up from germline, CDR1 is DFQATT and CDR2 is SNEGSKA (reference sequence). CDR3 coding DNA: TGCAGTGCTAGAGAGGACAGCAACTATGGCTACACCTTC. Encoded protein: CSAREDSNYGYTF.

CDR3 in amino acids: CSRPLVQGSNEQFF. CDR3 DNA: TGCAGCCGCCCGTTGGTTCAGGGGAGCAATGAGCAGTTCTTC. V and J are TRBV20-1 and TRBJ2-1; D is perhaps TRBD1 (6 bases). In germline, CDR1 is DFQATT, CDR2 SNEGSKA (reference sequence). CDR3 length: 14 residues.

Written as DNA, the CDR3 is TGCGCCAGCAGCTTGGTAATAGCGGGAGGTAATGAGCAGTTCTTC. Protein product: CASSLVIAGGNEQFF. The chain recombines TRBV5-1 with TRBJ2-1; 10 nucleotides match TRBD2. Germline V gene data show CDR1 as SGHRS and CDR2 as YFSETQ. The CDR3 is made up of 15 amino acids. Trimming at V came to 0 bases and at J to 7 bases, leaving 4 bases not matched to a gene.

This rearrangement joins TRBV28 to TRBJ2-7; 7 bases line up with TRBD2. CDR3 length: 15 amino acids. Germline V lookup: CDR1 MDHEN, CDR2 SYDVKM. V lost 8 bases and J lost 2; bases outside the gene matches: 12. In DNA, the CDR3 is TGTGCCAGCCCCCCTAGCGGCTGGGGAACCTACGAGCAGTACTTC. Translation gives CASPPSGWGTYEQYF.

The chain links TRBV28 to TRBJ1-5; a possible D gene is TRBD1 (5 bases). Per germline, CDR1 MDHEN and CDR2 SYDVKM. The V and J ends lost 2 bases and 0 bases respectively, with 14 bases between them. The CDR3 is 17 residues long. The CDR3, as DNA: TGTGCCAGCAGTTTAGGGTTACTGAGGGGTAGCAATCAGCCCCAGCATTTT. This translates into CASSLGLLRGSNQPQHF. Complete variable domain (other parts from reference TRBV28 and TRBJ1-5): DVKVTQSSRYLVKRTGEKVFLECVQDMDHENMFWYRQDPGLGLRLIYFSYDVKMKEKGDIPEGYSVSREKKERFSLILESASTNQTSMYLCASSLGLLRGSNQPQHFGDGTRLSIL.

The rearrangement joins TRBV6-2 or TRBV6-3 to TRBJ2-3; 7 nucleotides agree with TRBD2. V trimming: 2 bases; J trimming: 0 bases; junction bases outside the gene matches: 2. Germline values: CDR1 MNHEY, CDR2 SVGEGT. This CDR3 is built from 15 residues. CDR3 in DNA: TGTGCCAGCAGTTACCTTAGCGGGAGCACAGATACGCAGTATTTT. Its protein product is CASSYLSGSTDTQYF.

The chain is built from TRBV7-3 and TRBJ2-2; no clear D gene. V was cut by 5 bases and J by 0 bases, with 28 bases left in between. Germline V gene data show CDR1 as SGHTA and CDR2 as FQGTGA. The length of the CDR3 is 21 residues. The chain's CDR3 is CASSPSHLMGRPPTNTGELFF. In DNA form, the CDR3 reads TGTGCCAGCAGCCCATCACACTTAATGGGTAGGCCTCCTACGAACACCGGGGAGCTGTTTTTT.

The chain couples TRBV5-1 to TRBJ2-1, with TRBD2 identical over 14 bases. Germline V lookup: CDR1 SGHRS, CDR2 YFSETQ. CDR3 size: 19 residues. With 4 bases clipped from V and 2 bases from J, the junction kept 11 bases outside the gene matches. CDR3 sequence (DNA): TGCGCCAGCAGCATCGGGACTAGCGGGAGTTACCGCGCCTACAATGAGCAGTTCTTC. Translation: CASSIGTSGSYRAYNEQFF.